This entry concerns a single TCR beta chain. In this sample, this clone turned up a few times. Its antigen specificity is not known. One base away there is no much larger clone; base qualities are not given. The CDR3 numbers 15 residues from cysteine through phenylalanine. The kept DNA is CDR3 alone, 45 bases in frame from the first base. The germline V gene encodes CDR1 SEHNR and CDR2 FQNEAQ (reference sequence). Compared with germline, V lacks 7 bases and J lacks 4 bases; bases without a gene match: 6. This specimen belongs to a study of T cell responses to AZD1222 COVID-19 vaccine listed by TCRdb under 2021. For the wider study: AZD1222 recipients given second doses at about 4 weeks or at about 12 weeks were pooled, since spike-specific TCR depth and breadth were not found to differ between the two schedules. TCR sequencing covered 233 trial participants: 200 to 210 given two doses of AZD1222 and 26 given two doses of MenACWY control vaccine. Enrollment into the trials was organized by age into subgroups of 18-55, 56-69 and 70-plus years, and those subgroups contained 148, 28 and 57 TCR-sequenced participants, respectively. On the study overall, not on this receptor specifically: After two AZD1222 doses, spike-specific TCR breadth and depth were significantly higher than at day 0 and than in MenACWY recipients. Nearly half of unique spike-specific TCRs reportedly recognized epitopes outside regions mutated in the B.1.351 and B.1.1.7 variants. CD4 TCRs associated with the vaccine covered the entire spike protein, and the dominant responses were in regions 160-218 and 743-854. Only six AZD1222 recipients were SARS-CoV-2 seropositive at baseline, limiting conclusions about previously exposed vaccinees. Most participants were white British and females outnumbered males, and the authors suggested that clonal diversity may have been underestimated. In the small 56-69-year group, the increase in depth fell short of significance, most likely because of low power. Because no day 14 peak-response samples were available, repertoires were characterized only after the peak T cell response.

The CDR3 regions of human TCRbeta chains were analyzed by immunosequencing. On the study's bioinformatics: Repertoire TCRs were matched against a reference library of SARS-CoV-2-specific TCRs generated with the MIRA antigen-specificity platform. Breadth meant the fraction of unique TCRs that were SARS-CoV-2-associated, whereas depth meant the fraction of total T cells that were SARS-CoV-2-associated. Each spike-specific TCR was assigned to its reactive spike region and to a CD4 or CD8 class using the MIRA data. Log10-transformed breadth and depth values were compared by one-way ANOVA with Sidak's multiple comparisons tests. TCRdb retrieved this table from immuneACCESS and kept in-frame rearrangements only. Not all clones are present; in checked studies, unresolved V genes account for under half, and no reason is known for the remainder. That table is the source of V, J and clone size, and D and trimming were worked out from the DNA. The sample table contains some 74,000 clones; only one count was recorded for around 84% of them. The ten most abundant clones make up about 20% of the sample.

Explained via the paper, the time point label denotes: baseline before first vaccination. The vaccinee samples were drawn from two UK trials, COV001 and COV002, one of which was a single-blind randomized controlled phase 2/3 trial testing AZD1222 (ChAdOx1 nCoV-19) in healthy adults. For TCRbeta chain sequencing, PBMC samples were collected from trial participants at day 0 and at day 28 after the second dose. Recombination connected TRBV7-9 to TRBJ2-1; TRBD2 agrees with 11 junctional bases. This receptor was obtained from an adult in good health. The sample here was peripheral blood, taken on day 0 of AZD1222 vaccination. The bases are TGTGCCAGCACGCTGACTAGCGGGATTTACAATGAGCAGTTCTTC. Its coded protein is CASTLTSGIYNEQFF.